Listed below are T cell receptor beta chains from one sample, sequenced in a study of T cells in Graves' hyperthyroidism and ophthalmopathy. In TCRdb, the multiplex PCR reads were re-called with MiXCR into one record per CDR3 protein. Here the sample spans hundreds of thousands of distinct CDR3 sequences, 18% being singletons. The sample taken for sequencing was blood. These receptor sequences come from a man in his forties or fifties with Graves' hyperthyroidism. Both conserved end residues are part of each CDR3. The D gene is left open where the match is weak. Size is stated for part of the rows, as once, few or many counts, or as a class when the clone is expanded.

V: TRBV28; J: TRBJ1-4; size: -; D: -; CDR3: CASSLSRRGLNEKLFF; DNA: TGTGCCAGCAGTTTATCACGCAGGGGTTTGAATGAAAAACTGTTTTTT
V: TRBV6-5; J: TRBJ1-1; size: -; D: TRBD1; CDR3: CASSYLGTDSEAFF; DNA: TGTGCCAGCAGTTACCTGGGGACAGATTCTGAAGCTTTCTTT
V: TRBV10-3; J: TRBJ2-7; size: many; D: -; CDR3: CAISIPGRPSEQYF; DNA: TGTGCCATCAGTATTCCGGGCCGGCCTTCTGAGCAGTACTTC
V: TRBV20-1; J: TRBJ1-1; size: many; D: -; CDR3: CSARDAQVNTEAFF; DNA: TGCAGTGCTAGAGATGCGCAGGTAAACACTGAAGCTTTCTTT
V: TRBV4-1; J: TRBJ2-5; size: many; D: -; CDR3: CASSQKGYQETQYF; DNA: TGCGCCAGCAGCCAAAAGGGCTACCAAGAGACCCAGTACTTC
V: TRBV7-3; J: TRBJ1-6; size: few; D: -; CDR3: CASSLSSRRNSPLHF; DNA: TGTGCCAGCAGCTTAAGCAGCCGTCGTAATTCACCCCTCCACTTT
V: TRBV28; J: TRBJ1-1; size: many; D: -; CDR3: CASSFRGTEAFF; DNA: TGTGCCAGCAGTTTTCGAGGGACTGAAGCTTTCTTT
V: TRBV20-1; J: TRBJ1-3; size: many; D: -; CDR3: CSATDRSSGNTIYF; DNA: TGCAGTGCGACCGACAGGAGCTCTGGAAACACCATATATTTT
V: TRBV3-1; J: TRBJ2-3; size: many; D: TRBD2; CDR3: CASSRGASGGSGTDTQYF; DNA: TGTGCCAGCAGCCGAGGGGCTAGCGGGGGATCAGGCACAGATACGCAGTATTTT
V: TRBV7-2; J: TRBJ2-5; size: -; D: -; CDR3: CASSLWRGGETQYF; DNA: TGTGCCAGCAGCTTATGGCGGGGCGGGGAGACCCAGTACTTC
V: TRBV20-1; J: TRBJ1-4; size: many; D: TRBD1; CDR3: CSARDAGGRTNEKLFF; DNA: TGCAGTGCTAGAGATGCAGGGGGCCGAACTAATGAAAAACTGTTTTTT
V: TRBV12-5; J: TRBJ2-1; size: many; D: -; CDR3: CASGYYNEQFF; DNA: TGTGCTAGTGGTTACTACAATGAGCAGTTCTTC
V: TRBV7-3; J: TRBJ1-3; size: -; D: -; CDR3: CASSSRTNSGNTIYF; DNA: TGTGCCAGCAGCTCCCGCACGAACTCTGGAAACACCATATATTTT
V: TRBV6-2/TRBV6-3; J: TRBJ1-5; size: -; D: -; CDR3: CASSPMGAGNQPQHF; DNA: TGTGCCAGCAGCCCAATGGGAGCAGGGAATCAGCCCCAGCATTTT
V: TRBV7-3; J: TRBJ2-3; size: -; D: TRBD2; CDR3: CASSRLAGGGSTDTQYF; DNA: TGTGCCAGCAGCCGACTAGCGGGGGGGGGTAGCACAGATACGCAGTATTTT
V: TRBV25-1; J: TRBJ1-6; size: -; D: -; CDR3: CASSENHVTEAVSPLHF; DNA: TGTGCCAGCAGTGAAAATCACGTGACAGAGGCCGTCTCACCCCTCCACTTT
V: TRBV4-3; J: TRBJ2-3; size: -; D: TRBD2; CDR3: CASSRLLADTQYF; DNA: TGCGCCAGCAGCCGGCTACTAGCGGATACGCAGTATTTT